This T cell receptor beta chain derives from a study of TIL therapy for anti-PD-1-resistant metastatic lung cancer. The length of the CDR3 is 15 residues. V was cut by 4 bases and J by 8 bases, with 18 bases left in between. Germline-derived CDR1 and CDR2 are SNHLY and FYNNEI. Of note for this clone: The antigen is undetermined.

Study-level points and caveats: Compared with baseline intratumoral T cells, expanded TIL cultures were more clonal and less diverse (about 6% vs 30%).

This was the immunoSEQ v3 assay. Data came from immunoSEQ multiplex PCR; TCRdb stores just in-frame clones and leaves some out. The sample gives 6,000 to 7,500 clones, 62% of which show up once; around 7.7% is in the top ten. Noted time point: pre-treatment sample, taken before nivolumab and TIL therapy. Tumor tissue came from excised metastases, mostly pleural nodules or supraclavicular lymph nodes. Patients then received nivolumab; progressors got lymphodepletion, TIL and IL-2. Enrollment ran from late 2017 to early 2020. V and J are TRBV2 and TRBJ2-1; tentatively, D is TRBD1 or TRBD2 (6 bases each). The receptor comes from a person aged 25 to 80 with non-small cell lung cancer. Sequenced here: tumor tissue, sampled at baseline. CDR3: CASSGGGRRGDEQFF. The CDR3 nucleotides read TGTGCCAGCAGTGGAGGGGGGCGAAGGGGCGATGAGCAGTTCTTC.